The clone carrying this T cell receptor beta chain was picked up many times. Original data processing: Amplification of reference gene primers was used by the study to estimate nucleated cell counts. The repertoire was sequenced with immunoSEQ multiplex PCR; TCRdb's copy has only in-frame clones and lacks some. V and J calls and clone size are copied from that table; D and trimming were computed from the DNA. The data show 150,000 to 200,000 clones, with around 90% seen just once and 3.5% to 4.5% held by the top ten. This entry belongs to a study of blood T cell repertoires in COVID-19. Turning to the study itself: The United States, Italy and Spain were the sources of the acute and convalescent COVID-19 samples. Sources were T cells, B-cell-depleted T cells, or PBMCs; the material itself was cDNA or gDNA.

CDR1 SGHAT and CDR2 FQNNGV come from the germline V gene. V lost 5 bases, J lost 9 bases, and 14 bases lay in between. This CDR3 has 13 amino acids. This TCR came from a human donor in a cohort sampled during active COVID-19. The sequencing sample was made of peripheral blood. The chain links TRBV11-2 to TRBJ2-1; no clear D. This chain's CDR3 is CASSLESSGEQFF. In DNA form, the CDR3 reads TGTGCCAGCAGCCTTGAGTCGTCGGGTGAGCAGTTCTTC. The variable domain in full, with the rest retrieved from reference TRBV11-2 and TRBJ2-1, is EAGVAQSPRYKIIEKRQSVAFWCNPISGHATLYWYQQILGQGPKLLIQFQNNGVVDDSQLPKDRFSAERLKGVDSTLKIQPAKLEDSAVYLCASSLESSGEQFFGPGTRLTVL.